The clone carrying this T cell receptor (beta chain) appeared a single time. Its target is not known. The sample originates from a study of CD8 T cells in Susac syndrome. Turning to the study itself: Patients with Susac syndrome had blood drawn and were at that point therapy-naive, on corticosteroids, or on intravenous immunoglobulin alone.

Findings and limits, study-wide: Susac-specific public clones in total CD8+ repertoires numbered 15 to 20; in CD8+ TEMRA repertoires, they numbered about five.

The authors negatively isolated CD8+ and CD4+ T cells and FACS-enriched TEMRA cells. Random-hexamer reverse transcription was applied to about 0.5 to 1 ug RNA. Amplification of TCR beta CDR3 used immunoSEQ multiplex PCR across 54 Vbeta and 13 Jbeta. TCRdb redid the calling of the immunoSEQ multiplex PCR reads with MiXCR, one entry per CDR3 protein. Of nearly 25,000 distinct CDR3 sequences in the sample, around 93% were seen once. The germline CDR1 and CDR2 sequences are SNHLY and FYNNEI. The CDR3 spans 15 residues. J gave up 2 bases and V 4 bases, and 6 bases lay outside the gene matches. The chain recombines TRBV2 with TRBJ2-3; 7 positions agree with TRBD2. The TCR comes from a human donor with Susac syndrome. The sample consisted of CD8+ T cells from PBMCs. CDR3 nucleotides: TGTGCCAGCAGTGCAAGCGGGGTAATCACAGATACGCAGTATTTT. This codes for CASSASGVITDTQYF.